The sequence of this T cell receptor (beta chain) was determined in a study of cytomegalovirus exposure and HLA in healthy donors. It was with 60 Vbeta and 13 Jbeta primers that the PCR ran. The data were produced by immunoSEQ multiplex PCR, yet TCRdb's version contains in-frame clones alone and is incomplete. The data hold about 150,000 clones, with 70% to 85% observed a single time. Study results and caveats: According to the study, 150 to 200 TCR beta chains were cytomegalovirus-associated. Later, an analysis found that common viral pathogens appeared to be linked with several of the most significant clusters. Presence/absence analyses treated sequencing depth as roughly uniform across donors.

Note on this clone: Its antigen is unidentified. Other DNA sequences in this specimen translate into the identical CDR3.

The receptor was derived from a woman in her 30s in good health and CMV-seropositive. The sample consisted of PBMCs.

The CDR3 nucleotides read TGCGCCAGCAGATTGACAGGGGAAGAGACCCAGTACTTC. It translates to CASRLTGEETQYF. The chain joins TRBV5-1 to TRBJ2-5; 8 bases map to TRBD1. The germline V gene has CDR1 SGHRS and CDR2 YFSETQ. Trimming removed 5 bases from V and 3 bases from J; junction bases left unmatched: 3. The CDR3 spans 13 residues.